These 19 T cell receptor beta chains originate from one sample sequenced in a study of T cell responses to AZD1222 COVID-19 vaccine (dated by TCRdb to 2020 to 2022). Library generation was performed with the immunoSEQ multiplex PCR assay. The source is immuneACCESS, and TCRdb retained only in-frame sequences with V and J called. Part of the clones is not carried over; for the studies checked, unresolved V genes explain less than half of this, and the remainder is unexplained. Across this sample there are roughly 120,000 clones, with just over 85% seen only once. Of the sample, approximately 7.6% is held by the ten largest clones. Read against the paper, the sample's time point label means: baseline before first vaccination. The sequenced sample was peripheral blood, obtained on day 0 of AZD1222 vaccination. The receptors were sampled from an adult in good health.

This clone appeared once. The J gene is TRBJ1-5, the V gene TRBV7-2, with a weak D call TRBD1 (6 bases). Germline V CDR1 and CDR2: SGHTA, FQGNSA. This CDR3 has 17 residues. V lost 1 base, J lost 1 base, and 14 bases lay in between. CDR3 bases: TGTGCCAGCAGCTTAGGTACAGGGAGGGGGAGCAATCAGCCCCAGCATTTT. It codes for CASSLGTGRGSNQPQHF.

The count of this clone is one. This rearrangement joins TRBV27 to TRBJ2-2, with D perhaps TRBD1 (6 bases). The CDR3 runs to 13 residues. V dropped 6 bases and J dropped 3 bases, with 8 bases sitting between them. Germline V gene data show CDR1 as MNHEY and CDR2 as SMNVEV (reference sequence). The CDR3 loop is CASRDRDTGELFF. The CDR3, as DNA: TGTGCCAGCAGGGACAGAGACACCGGGGAGCTGTTTTTT.

The chain has TRBV10-2 and TRBJ2-7, with D perhaps TRBD2 (6 bases). Germline V gives CDR1 WSHSY, CDR2 SAAADI. Trimming left V 4 bases short and J 2 bases short, with 15 bases between. This CDR3 has 15 residues. The CDR3 reads CASSVGLPETYEQYF. CDR3 in DNA: TGCGCCAGCAGTGTGGGACTTCCCGAAACCTACGAGCAGTACTTC.

The chain employs TRBV5-1 and TRBJ2-3; the D gene is possibly TRBD2 (5 bases). Between the trimmed V and J ends, which lost 2 bases and 2 bases, there was a span of 9 bases. Germline lookup yields CDR1 SGHRS and CDR2 YFSETQ. The CDR3 is 14 amino acids. The CDR3 bases are TGCGCCAGCAGCTTTGGACTTTTCACAGATACGCAGTATTTT. It yields the protein CASSFGLFTDTQYF.

This clone occurred a few times. The chain employs TRBV28 and TRBJ1-1; D not certain. V lost 7 bases, J lost 3 bases, and 15 bases lay in between. The CDR3 totals 14 residues. The germline V gene encodes CDR1 MDHEN and CDR2 SYDVKM. DNA of the CDR3: TGTGCCAGCAAGGGCCCCGGGTCCGACACTGAAGCTTTCTTT. It specifies CASKGPGSDTEAFF.

The rearrangement joins TRBV27 to TRBJ2-2; D is perhaps TRBD1 (6 bases). The CDR3 has 14 amino acids. With 4 bases removed from V and 2 bases from J, the gap between germline ends came to 8 bases. Germline V gene data show CDR1 as MNHEY and CDR2 as SMNVEV (reference sequence). The chain's CDR3 is CASSSGQNTGELFF. For the CDR3, the DNA is TGTGCCAGCAGTTCGGGACAAAACACCGGGGAGCTGTTTTTT.

The genes are TRBV3-1 (or the pseudogene TRBV3-2) and TRBJ2-2; maybe TRBD1 (6 bases). Trimming removed 0 bases from V and 5 bases from J, with 10 bases in between. This CDR3 region has 15 residues. CDR1 and CDR2 (germline): LGHDT, YNNKEL (reference sequence). CDR3 sequence: CASSQEQGSTGELFF. The CDR3 DNA follows: TGTGCCAGCAGCCAAGAACAGGGATCGACCGGGGAGCTGTTTTTT.

V usage is TRBV2 and J usage is TRBJ1-2; perhaps TRBD1 as D (5 bases). V lost 0 bases to trimming and J lost 6 bases, with 11 bases between them. The CDR3 is 14 residues long. Germline assignment: CDR1 SNHLY and CDR2 FYNNEI. The CDR3 coding sequence is TGTGCCAGCAGTGAAGCGCGGGGGGTGGATGGCTACACCTTC. This codes for CASSEARGVDGYTF.

The CDR3 sequence: CASSQAPAGRMNTEAFF. CDR3 coding DNA: TGCGCCAGCAGCCAAGCCCCCGCCGGACGGATGAACACTGAAGCTTTCTTT. This chain joins TRBV4-1 and TRBJ1-1, with unresolved D. Germline V gives CDR1 MGHRA, CDR2 YSYEKL. The CDR3 runs to 17 residues. The V end lost 1 base, the J end lost 0 bases, and 15 bases lay between the germline ends.

V usage is TRBV18 and J usage is TRBJ1-1; 9 bases map to TRBD1. This CDR3 is 14 amino acids long. V lost 6 bases to trimming and J lost 2 bases; unmatched junction nucleotides: 4. The germline V gene has CDR1 KGHSH and CDR2 LQKENI. This CDR3 reads CASSPGQGNTEAFF. In DNA, the CDR3 is TGTGCCAGCTCGCCGGGACAGGGCAACACTGAAGCTTTCTTT.

The chain employs TRBV19 and TRBJ1-6; D not certain. V gave up 7 bases and J gave up 0 bases, with 4 bases separating them. CDR1 LNHDA and CDR2 SQIVND come from the germline V gene (reference sequence). The CDR3 totals 13 residues. As DNA, the CDR3 is TGTGCCAGTACGAGCTCCTATAATTCACCCCTCCACTTT. It is translated as CASTSSYNSPLHF. Using reference TRBV19 and TRBJ1-6 for the parts outside the CDR3, the full variable domain is DGGITQSPKYLFRKEGQNVTLSCEQNLNHDAMYWYRQDPGQGLRLIYYSQIVNDFQKGDIAEGYSVSREKKESFPLTVTSAQKNPTAFYLCASTSSYNSPLHFGNGTRLTVT.

The chain has TRBV25-1 and TRBJ2-7; no clear D. The germline V gene has CDR1 MGHDK and CDR2 SYGVNS. The V end lost 3 bases, the J end lost 3 bases, and 6 bases lay between the germline ends. The length of the CDR3 is 12 residues. In DNA, the CDR3 is TGTGCCAGCAGTGAGGAAAGCTACGAGCAGTACTTC. Translation: CASSEESYEQYF.

This chain joins TRBV5-1 and TRBJ2-7; D is possibly TRBD2 (6 bases). The CDR3 has 16 residues. Trimming cost V 4 bases and J 1 base, with 18 bases left between them. The germline CDR1 and CDR2 sequences are SGHRS and YFSETQ. CDR3 nucleotide sequence: TGCGCCAGCAGCCTGTTTAGCGGAGGTGGGTCCTACGAGCAGTACTTC. It encodes CASSLFSGGGSYEQYF.

The chain combines TRBV11-1 with TRBJ1-1; D remains unclear. The CDR3 loop spans 13 amino acids. Germline CDR1 reads SGHAT; CDR2 reads FQDESV (reference sequence). V lost 3 bases and J 0 bases, leaving 5 bases between the germline ends. The CDR3 DNA reads TGTGCCAGCAGCTTGTATATGAACACTGAAGCTTTCTTT. Protein sequence: CASSLYMNTEAFF.

The rearrangement joins TRBV6-5 to TRBJ2-7; the D gene is possibly TRBD2 (5 bases). CDR3 length: 13 residues. Germline V gene lookup returns CDR1 MNHEY and CDR2 SVGAGI. The V gene lost 6 bases and the J gene lost 2 bases, with 11 bases spanning the gap. The CDR3 protein is CASSRTRTYEQYF. The CDR3 DNA reads as TGTGCCAGCAGCCGGACTCGTACCTACGAGCAGTACTTC.

This chain joins TRBV7-4 and TRBJ1-5; 9 bases are shared with TRBD1. This CDR3 comprises 16 residues. Trimming at V came to 5 bases and at J to 6 bases, leaving 11 bases not matched to a gene. Germline loops: CDR1 SGHVT, CDR2 SQSDAQ. CDR3 nucleotides: TGTGCCAGCAGCACCCCAAACAGGGGGCTGGTTCAGCCCCAGCATTTT. It specifies CASSTPNRGLVQPQHF.

The gene calls are TRBV6-2 or TRBV6-3 and TRBJ2-1; D ambiguous. The length of the CDR3 is 15 residues. V was clipped by 5 bases and J by 1 base, with 12 bases between them. Germline V gene sequence: CDR1 MNHEY, CDR2 SVGEGT. Here the CDR3 reads CASSPQVVSYNEQFF. CDR3 in DNA: TGTGCCAGCAGTCCCCAAGTTGTATCCTACAATGAGCAGTTCTTC.

V is TRBV7-9 and J is TRBJ2-1; tentatively, D is TRBD2 (7 bases). This CDR3 contains 13 residues. Trimming took off 5 bases at V and 14 bases at J, with 19 bases between the two ends. Germline CDR1 is SEHNR and CDR2 is FQNEAQ (reference sequence). This chain's CDR3 is CASSPGAGAWKFF. In nucleotides, the CDR3 is TGTGCCAGCAGCCCAGGGGCGGGAGCGTGGAAGTTCTTC.

CDR3 nucleotide sequence: TGCGCCAGCAGCTTGGTAGGGGCCAGCTCTGGAAACACCATATATTTT. Translated: CASSLVGASSGNTIYF. This sequence joins TRBV5-1 and TRBJ1-3; a weak D match, TRBD1 (5 bases). CDR1 and CDR2 from the germline V gene are SGHRS and YFSETQ. The CDR3 is 16 amino acids. Trimming stripped 0 bases from V and 0 bases from J, with 10 bases between.